The clone carrying this T cell receptor beta chain occurred a few times. The data derive from a study of identical twins. MiXCR was run by TCRdb on the 5' RACE reads, yielding one entry per CDR3 protein. The table lists 700,000 or so distinct CDR3 sequences, around 21% of them singletons. CDR3 length equals 15 residues. Germline V gene data show CDR1 as MNHEY and CDR2 as SMNVEV (reference sequence). Trimming at V came to 9 bases and at J to 0 bases, leaving 10 bases not matched to a gene. In addition, the sample was reused for a study of T cells expressing NK-cell markers.

This clonotype was obtained from a woman aged 18-35 years in good health. The source material was PBMCs. The V and J genes are TRBV27 and TRBJ2-7; TRBD1 aligns across 8 bases. The chain's CDR3 is CASSAGTGISYEQYF. As DNA, the CDR3 is TGTGCCAGTAGTGCCGGGACAGGAATCTCCTACGAGCAGTACTTC.